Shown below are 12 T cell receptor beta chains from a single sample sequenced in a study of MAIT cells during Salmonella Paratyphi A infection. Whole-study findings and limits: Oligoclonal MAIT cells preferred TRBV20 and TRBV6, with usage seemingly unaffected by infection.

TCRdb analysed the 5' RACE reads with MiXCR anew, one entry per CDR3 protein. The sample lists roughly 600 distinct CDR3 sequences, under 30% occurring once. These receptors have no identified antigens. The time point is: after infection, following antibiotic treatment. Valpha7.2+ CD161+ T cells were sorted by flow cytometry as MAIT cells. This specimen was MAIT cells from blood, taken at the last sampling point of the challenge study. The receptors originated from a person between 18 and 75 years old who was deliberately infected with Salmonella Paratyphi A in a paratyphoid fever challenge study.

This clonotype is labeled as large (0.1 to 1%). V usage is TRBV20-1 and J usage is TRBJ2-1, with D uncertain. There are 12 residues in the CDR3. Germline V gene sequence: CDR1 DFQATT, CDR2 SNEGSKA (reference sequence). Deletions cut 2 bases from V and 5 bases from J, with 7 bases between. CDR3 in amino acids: CSARLGDNEQFF. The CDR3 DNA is TGCAGTGCTAGACTAGGAGACAATGAGCAGTTCTTC.

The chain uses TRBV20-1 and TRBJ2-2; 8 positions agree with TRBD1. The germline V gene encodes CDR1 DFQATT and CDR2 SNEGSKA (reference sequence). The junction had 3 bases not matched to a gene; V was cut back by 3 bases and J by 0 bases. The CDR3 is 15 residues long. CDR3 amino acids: CSARDRAANTGELFF. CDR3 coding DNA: TGCAGTGCTAGGGACAGGGCCGCGAACACCGGGGAGCTGTTTTTT.

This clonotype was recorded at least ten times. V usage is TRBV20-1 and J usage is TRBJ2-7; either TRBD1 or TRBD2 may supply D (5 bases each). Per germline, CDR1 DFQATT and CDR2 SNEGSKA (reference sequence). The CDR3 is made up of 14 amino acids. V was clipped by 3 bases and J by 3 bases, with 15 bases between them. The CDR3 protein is CSARLGDSFYEQYF. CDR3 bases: TGCAGTGCTAGGCTGGGAGACAGCTTCTACGAGCAGTACTTC.

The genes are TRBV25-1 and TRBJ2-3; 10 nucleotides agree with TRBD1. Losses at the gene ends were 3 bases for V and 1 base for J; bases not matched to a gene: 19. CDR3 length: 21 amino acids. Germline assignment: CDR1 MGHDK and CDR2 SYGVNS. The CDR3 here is CASSDDYRGTGDERGTDTQYF. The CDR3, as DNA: TGTGCCAGCAGTGACGACTACCGGGGGACAGGGGACGAACGCGGCACAGATACGCAGTATTTT.

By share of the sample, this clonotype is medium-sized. CDR3 coding DNA: TGTGCCAGCAGTCTCTGGGGGGGGGCACCTGAAGCTTTCTTT. This translates into CASSLWGGAPEAFF. The rearrangement uses TRBV27 and TRBJ1-1, with D maybe TRBD1 (6 bases). CDR1 MNHEY and CDR2 SMNVEV come from the germline V gene (reference sequence). The germline V and J ends were trimmed by 5 bases and 6 bases, with 16 bases remaining between them. The CDR3 consists of 14 residues.

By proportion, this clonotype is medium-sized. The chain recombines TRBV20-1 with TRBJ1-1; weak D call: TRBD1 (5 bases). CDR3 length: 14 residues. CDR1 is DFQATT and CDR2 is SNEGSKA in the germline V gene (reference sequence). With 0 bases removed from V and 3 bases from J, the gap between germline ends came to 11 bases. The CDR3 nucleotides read TGCAGTGCTAGAGAGGCAGGGAGGGACACTGAAGCTTTCTTT. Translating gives CSAREAGRDTEAFF.

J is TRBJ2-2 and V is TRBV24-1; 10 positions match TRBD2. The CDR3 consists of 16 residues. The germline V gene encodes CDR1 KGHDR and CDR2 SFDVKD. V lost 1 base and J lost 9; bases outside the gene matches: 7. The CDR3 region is CATSDLSTSGDRELFF. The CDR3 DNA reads TGTGCCACCAGTGATTTATCTACTAGCGGGGATCGGGAGCTGTTTTTT.

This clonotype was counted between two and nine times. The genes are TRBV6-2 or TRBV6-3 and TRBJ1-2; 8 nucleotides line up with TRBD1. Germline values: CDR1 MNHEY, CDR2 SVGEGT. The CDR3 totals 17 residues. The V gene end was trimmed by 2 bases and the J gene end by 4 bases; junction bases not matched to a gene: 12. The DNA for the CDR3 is TGTGCCAGCAGTTACCACGGACAGGGAGAAGGGTCCTATGGCTACACCTTC. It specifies CASSYHGQGEGSYGYTF.

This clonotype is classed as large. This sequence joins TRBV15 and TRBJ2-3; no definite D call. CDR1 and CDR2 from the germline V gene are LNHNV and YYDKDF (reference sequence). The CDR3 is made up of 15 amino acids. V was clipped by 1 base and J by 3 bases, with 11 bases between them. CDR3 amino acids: CATSRGSQETDTQYF. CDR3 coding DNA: TGTGCCACCAGCAGAGGATCCCAAGAAACAGATACGCAGTATTTT.

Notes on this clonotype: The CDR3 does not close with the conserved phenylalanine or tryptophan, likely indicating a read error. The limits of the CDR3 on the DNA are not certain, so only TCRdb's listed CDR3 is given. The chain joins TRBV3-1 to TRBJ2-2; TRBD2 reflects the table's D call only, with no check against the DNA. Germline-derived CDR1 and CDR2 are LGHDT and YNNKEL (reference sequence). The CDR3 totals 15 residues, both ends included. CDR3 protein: CASSQDRDYTGELVV.

As DNA, the CDR3 is TGTGCCACCAGCAGAGAGATGAAGACAGGACTTAATGAAAAACTGTTTTTT. This sequence encodes CATSREMKTGLNEKLFF. The genes are TRBV15 and TRBJ1-4, with a weak D call TRBD1 (6 bases). The CDR3 is 17 residues long. Per germline, CDR1 LNHNV and CDR2 YYDKDF (reference sequence). V was cut by 0 bases and J by 4 bases, with 15 bases left in between.

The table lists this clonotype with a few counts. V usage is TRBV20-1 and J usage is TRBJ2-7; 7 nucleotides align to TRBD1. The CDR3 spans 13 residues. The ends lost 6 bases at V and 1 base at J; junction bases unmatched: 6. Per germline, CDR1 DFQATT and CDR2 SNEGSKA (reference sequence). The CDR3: CSAWGQKSYEQYF. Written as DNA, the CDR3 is TGCAGTGCCTGGGGACAGAAATCCTACGAGCAGTACTTC.